The clone carrying this T cell receptor (beta chain) was seen repeatedly, ten times or more. Its target is unknown. These data originate in a study of human T cells and chemical hapten exposure. Study-level results: Sensitization with DPC brought no change to TCRs above 1 in 1000 in frequency.

TCRdb fed the RACE reads into MiXCR, producing one record per CDR3 protein. The data contain about 90,000 distinct CDR3 sequences, about a tenth of them singletons. The CDR3 runs 13 residues. Germline V lookup: CDR1 DFQATT, CDR2 SNEGSKA (reference sequence). With 3 bases removed from V and 2 bases from J, the gap between germline ends came to 10 bases. Specified time point: patch test 3, about 24 weeks after DPC sensitization. The sample's treatment: therapeutic diphenylcyclopropenone sensitization with weekly scalp DPC. Whole blood that had not been fractionated was the source of extracted total RNA.

Source: whole blood, taken in connection with sensitization to the hapten diphenylcyclopropenone (DPC). V gene TRBV20-1 combines with J gene TRBJ1-1, with D unresolved. This TCR came from a woman in her thirties with alopecia areata. Some clones in this sample may be carry-over from other donors' samples. Here the CDR3 DNA reads TGCAGTGCTAGTGGCGTGACCAACACTGAAGCTTTCTTT. This gives the protein CSASGVTNTEAFF.